The 18 T cell receptor beta chains below were found in one sample sequenced in a study of shared clonotypes between healthy human individuals. TCRdb keeps only in-frame clones here, not all; method: immunoSEQ multiplex PCR. The table shows approximately 620,000 clones, with almost 97% occurring only once. Sequenced sample: naive CD4+ T cells sorted from blood. Subset here: CD45RA+ positively selected. These receptors were taken from a woman younger than 45 in good health.

This clone was counted a single time. The chain combines TRBV28 with TRBJ1-6; D perhaps matches TRBD1 (6 bases). This CDR3 comprises 14 residues. Trimming removed 5 bases from V and 7 bases from J, with 12 bases in between. The germline CDR1 and CDR2 sequences are MDHEN and SYDVKM. The CDR3 sequence: CASSPRTVNSPLHF. CDR3 in DNA: TGTGCCAGCAGTCCACGGACAGTCAATTCACCCCTCCACTTT.

As concerns this clone: The identical CDR3 is also encoded by other nucleotide sequences in the sample. J is TRBJ2-1 and V is TRBV19; D gene unclear. The CDR3 length is 12 residues. Trimming took 1 base from V and 7 from J, leaving 5 bases between them. Germline assignment: CDR1 LNHDA and CDR2 SQIVND (reference sequence). The CDR3 region is CASSIGENEQFF. DNA for the CDR3: TGTGCCAGTAGTATAGGTGAGAATGAGCAGTTCTTC.

A single count supports this clone. This rearrangement joins TRBV2 to TRBJ2-1; no firm D call. The CDR3 length is 13 residues. The ends were cut back, 11 bases at V and 7 bases at J, with 18 bases in the middle. CDR1 and CDR2 (germline): SNHLY, FYNNEI. The CDR3 DNA sequence: TGTGCCTCGACTCTCCTCCTTGGGAATGAGCAGTTCTTC. Translating gives CASTLLLGNEQFF.

This clone has only one observation. CDR3 protein: CASSVGIRTSGIIRYEQYF. DNA for the CDR3: TGTGCCAGCAGCGTAGGGATTCGGACTAGCGGGATTATAAGGTACGAGCAGTACTTC. This chain connects TRBV9 to TRBJ2-7, with 12 bases lining up with TRBD2. The junction had 14 bases not matched to a gene; V was cut back by 0 bases and J by 4 bases. This CDR3 region has 19 residues. Germline V gives CDR1 SGDLS, CDR2 YYNGEE.

V usage is TRBV5-1 and J usage is TRBJ2-5, with D uncertain. With the DNA end fitting TRBJ2-7 better, the J assignment may be wrong. From germline, CDR1 is SGHRS and CDR2 YFSETQ. The CDR3 contains 13 residues. The CDR3 here is CASSLGDNYEQYF. The CDR3 nucleotides read TGCGCCAGCAGCTTGGGGGATAACTACGAGCAGTACTTC.

The rearrangement joins TRBV10-2 to TRBJ1-5, with 11 bases lining up with TRBD1. Germline CDR1 is WSHSY and CDR2 is SAAADI. The length of the CDR3 is 16 residues. The J segment lost 6 bases and the V segment lost 0 bases, leaving 4 bases of the junction unmatched. CDR3 nucleotide sequence: TGCGCCAGCAGTGAGTCAGGGACAGGGGGATTTCAGCCCCAGCATTTT. Translated: CASSESGTGGFQPQHF.

The gene calls are TRBV30 and TRBJ2-7, with 9 nucleotides matching TRBD1. In germline, CDR1 is GTSNPN, CDR2 SVGIG (reference sequence). The CDR3 is made up of 13 amino acids. V lost 5 bases, J lost 2 bases, and 4 bases stayed unmatched. CDR3 bases: TGTGCCTGGGGGCGGACAGGGGCCTACGAGCAGTACTTC. This codes for CAWGRTGAYEQYF.

The V gene is TRBV4-1, the J gene TRBJ2-1; 12 bases match TRBD1. The CDR3 has 16 amino acids. The ends lost 0 bases at V and 7 bases at J; junction bases unmatched: 4. The V gene's germline CDR1 is MGHRA and CDR2 YSYEKL. CDR3 protein: CASSQDKGQGANEQFF. CDR3 DNA sequence: TGCGCCAGCAGCCAAGATAAGGGACAGGGGGCAAATGAGCAGTTCTTC.

This sequence joins TRBV30 and TRBJ1-3, with unresolved D. CDR3 length equals 11 residues. V was cut by 4 bases and J by 4 bases, with 5 bases left in between. Germline values: CDR1 GTSNPN, CDR2 SVGIG (reference sequence). The CDR3, as DNA: TGTGCCTGGACCAAGGGAAACACCATATATTTT. Amino acid sequence: CAWTKGNTIYF. Full variable domain (remainder filled in from reference TRBV30 and TRBJ1-3): SQTIHQWPATLVQPVGSPLSLECTVEGTSNPNLYWYRQAAGRGLQLLFYSVGIGQISSEVPQNLSASRPQDRQFILSSKKLLLSDSGFYLCAWTKGNTIYFGEGSWLTVV.

This chain joins TRBV28 and TRBJ1-2, with no clear D. CDR3 length: 11 residues. V was clipped by 5 bases and J by 7 bases, with 8 bases between them. The germline gives CDR1 MDHEN, CDR2 SYDVKM. The CDR3 DNA reads as TGTGCCAGCAGTAAAGAACTTGGCTACACCTTC. It encodes CASSKELGYTF.

The chain employs TRBV7-6 and TRBJ1-1; TRBD1 might be the D (5 bases). Germline V gene lookup returns CDR1 SGHVS and CDR2 FNYEAQ. V shed 5 bases and J shed 4 bases, with 17 bases lying between them. The CDR3 has 15 amino acids. CDR3 sequence: CASSRRMGGGTEAFF. CDR3 DNA: TGTGCCAGCAGCCGAAGGATGGGGGGTGGCACTGAAGCTTTCTTT.

This chain links TRBV30 with TRBJ2-5; 11 positions match TRBD2. Trimming took 4 bases from V and 4 from J; bases not matched to a gene: 5. The germline V gene encodes CDR1 GTSNPN and CDR2 SVGIG (reference sequence). CDR3 size: 14 residues. CDR3 protein: CAWTGTSGTETQYF. In DNA, the CDR3 is TGTGCCTGGACCGGGACTAGCGGTACAGAGACCCAGTACTTC.

V is TRBV6-5 and J is TRBJ1-2; no clear D gene. The germline gives CDR1 MNHEY, CDR2 SVGAGI. V lost 8 bases and J lost 1, with 17 bases in between. The CDR3 runs 15 residues. CDR3 bases: TGTGCCAGCGGACCTAACAGCTCTCATAACTATGGCTACACCTTC. Protein sequence: CASGPNSSHNYGYTF.

V is TRBV28 and J is TRBJ2-1, with 7 bases matching TRBD2. This CDR3 contains 17 residues. With 4 bases clipped from V and 1 base from J, the junction kept 10 bases outside the gene matches. Germline CDR1 is MDHEN and CDR2 is SYDVKM. The CDR3 DNA follows: TGTGCCAGCAGTTCGGGTGGTGTGGGGGGGTCCTACAATGAGCAGTTCTTC. This codes for CASSSGGVGGSYNEQFF.

The rearrangement joins TRBV7-8 to TRBJ2-3, with 7 bases aligning to TRBD2. Trimming removed 0 bases from V and 4 bases from J; junction bases left unmatched: 7. This CDR3 has 16 amino acids. Germline CDR1 SGHVS, CDR2 FQNEAQ. DNA for the CDR3: TGTGCCAGCAGCTTAGCGGGGCGGGAGTGGCCAGATACGCAGTATTTT. This gives the protein CASSLAGREWPDTQYF. The full variable domain, rest sourced from reference TRBV7-8 and TRBJ2-3, is GAGVSQSPRYKVAKRGQDVALRCDPISGHVSLFWYQQALGQGPEFLTYFQNEAQLDKSGLPSDRFFAERPEGSVSTLKIQRTQQEDSAVYLCASSLAGREWPDTQYFGPGTRLTVL.

The V call is TRBV7-9, the J call TRBJ1-2; D is undetermined. This CDR3 has 16 residues. Germline values: CDR1 SEHNR, CDR2 FQNEAQ (reference sequence). V dropped 5 bases and J dropped 2 bases, with 18 bases sitting between them. This CDR3 reads CASSRAAAPHNYGYTF. In DNA form, the CDR3 reads TGTGCCAGCAGCCGGGCCGCAGCCCCGCACAACTATGGCTACACCTTC.

The chain links TRBV20-1 to TRBJ2-1, with D uncertain. Germline V gene data show CDR1 as DFQATT and CDR2 as SNEGSKA (reference sequence). The CDR3 covers 10 residues. CDR3 loop: CTQSSHEQFF. DNA for the CDR3: TGCACCCAAAGTTCTCACGAGCAGTTCTTC.

The rearrangement links TRBV5-8 to TRBJ2-7, with 12 nucleotides matching TRBD2. The CDR3 spans 18 residues. With 0 bases clipped from V and 8 bases from J, the junction kept 15 bases outside the gene matches. Germline lookup yields CDR1 SGHTS and CDR2 YDEGEE. The DNA of the CDR3 is TGTGCCAGCAGCTTGGTGATTCTAGCGGGAGGGTCCTACTTCCAGCAGTACTTC. Its translation is CASSLVILAGGSYFQQYF.